What follows are 22 T cell receptor beta chains derived from one specimen sequenced in a study of OX40 agonist ivuxolimab in advanced cancers. Method: immunoSEQ multiplex PCR; TCRdb's copy keeps in-frame clones and lacks some. The sample includes around 68,000 clones, more than 75% of them seen just once. The source was CD4+ or CD8+ T cells sorted from blood, collected in a trial of the OX40 agonist ivuxolimab. Receptors originate from an adult with an advanced solid tumor such as melanoma, head and neck, liver or kidney cancer.

The chain couples TRBV7-2 to TRBJ2-5; the match to TRBD2 covers 10 bases. The germline V gene has CDR1 SGHTA and CDR2 FQGNSA. The CDR3 is made up of 16 amino acids. V dropped 4 bases and J dropped 4; count of bases not matched to a gene: 9. The CDR3 nucleotides are TGTGCCAGCAGCTATCAAGCGGGGGGGCCGGGAGAGACCCAGTACTTC. Translated: CASSYQAGGPGETQYF. Variable domain in full (rest from reference TRBV7-2 and TRBJ2-5): GAGVSQSPSNKVTEKGKDVELRCDPISGHTALYWYRQSLGQGLEFLIYFQGNSAPDKSGLPSDRFSAERTGGSVSTLTIQRTQQEDSAVYLCASSYQAGGPGETQYFGPGTRLLVL.

The chain couples TRBV2 to TRBJ1-2; weak D call: TRBD1 (5 bases). From germline, CDR1 is SNHLY and CDR2 FYNNEI. CDR3 size: 16 residues. Trimming removed 6 bases from V and 3 bases from J, with 20 bases in between. CDR3 bases: TGTGCCAGCAGAAGAGAGACGACAGTGGGGGACTATGGCTACACCTTC. This codes for CASRRETTVGDYGYTF.

V usage is TRBV19 and J usage is TRBJ1-5; D is unresolved. V lost 3 bases and J lost 11, with 11 bases in between. Germline V gene data show CDR1 as LNHDA and CDR2 as SQIVND (reference sequence). This CDR3 has 12 residues. The CDR3 here is CASSMGGSSQHF. The CDR3 DNA is TGTGCCAGTAGTATGGGAGGGTCGTCCCAGCATTTT.

This chain uses TRBV29-1 with TRBJ2-5; 8 bases fit TRBD1. In germline, CDR1 is SQVTM, CDR2 ANQGSEA. The CDR3 length is 15 residues. V was clipped by 5 bases and J by 5 bases; unmatched bases: 13. CDR3 DNA sequence: TGCAGCGTTTCCCCCGAGGACAGGGCGTATGAGACCCAGTACTTC. It encodes CSVSPEDRAYETQYF.

The rearrangement links TRBV13 to TRBJ2-1; TRBD1 aligns across 7 bases. V gave up 5 bases and J gave up 8 bases; unmatched junction bases: 3. Germline CDR1 and CDR2: PRHDT and FYEKMQ (reference sequence). The CDR3 consists of 12 residues. The CDR3 region is CASSPQGDEQFF. The CDR3 bases are TGTGCCAGCAGCCCTCAGGGGGATGAGCAGTTCTTC.

The chain links TRBV5-1 to TRBJ2-7; D call uncertain. The germline gives CDR1 SGHRS, CDR2 YFSETQ. This CDR3 has 16 residues. V was pared by 1 base and J by 3 bases, with 17 bases between. The CDR3 here is CASSLLGPNQHYEQYF. CDR3 sequence (DNA): TGCGCCAGCAGCTTGCTCGGTCCGAACCAACACTACGAGCAGTACTTC.

This clone appeared a single time. The chain joins TRBV6-6 to TRBJ1-4, with a possible D match to TRBD1 (6 bases). The CDR3 is made up of 12 amino acids. CDR1 is MNHNY, CDR2 SVGAGI, per germline (reference sequence). V dropped 4 bases and J dropped 15 bases, with 15 bases sitting between them. This CDR3 reads CASSSYRVLVFF. The CDR3 DNA sequence: TGTGCCAGCAGTTCCTACAGGGTGTTGGTGTTTTTT.

This clone showed up just once. The chain uses TRBV18 and TRBJ1-1; D not resolved. Germline values: CDR1 KGHSH, CDR2 LQKENI. CDR3 length: 13 amino acids. V lost 6 bases to trimming and J lost 3 bases, with 11 bases between them. CDR3 in DNA: TGTGCCAGCTCCCCCTCTCAGGACACTGAAGCTTTCTTT. Its protein is CASSPSQDTEAFF. Variable domain in full (rest from reference TRBV18 and TRBJ1-1): NAGVMQNPRHLVRRRGQEARLRCSPMKGHSHVYWYRQLPEEGLKFMVYLQKENIIDESGMPKERFSAEFPKEGPSILRIQQVVRGDSAAYFCASSPSQDTEAFFGQGTRLTVV.

The J gene is TRBJ2-7, the V gene TRBV27; D might be TRBD2 (6 bases). Germline V gene data show CDR1 as MNHEY and CDR2 as SMNVEV (reference sequence). The CDR3 sequence is 15 residues long. V gave up 4 bases and J gave up 7 bases, with 20 bases separating them. CDR3 sequence (DNA): TGTGCCAGCAGTTATGAGTTCAGACCCGCGGGAGAGCAGTACTTC. Protein product: CASSYEFRPAGEQYF.

The chain is built from TRBV19 and TRBJ1-2, with D perhaps matching TRBD1 (6 bases). The CDR3 covers 17 residues. Trimming removed 3 bases from V and 5 bases from J, with 22 bases in between. Germline values: CDR1 LNHDA, CDR2 SQIVND (reference sequence). CDR3 protein: CASSIGWTSGRGYGYTF. The CDR3 nucleotides are TGTGCCAGTAGTATTGGGTGGACGTCAGGTAGGGGGTATGGCTACACCTTC.

The chain is built from TRBV5-4 and TRBJ2-1; the D call may be TRBD1 or TRBD2 (5 bases each). CDR3 length equals 17 residues. V gave up 3 bases and J gave up 4 bases, with 20 bases separating them. Looked up from germline, CDR1 is SGHNT and CDR2 is YYREEE (reference sequence). CDR3 amino acids: CASSWGGWGVGYNEQFF. CDR3 in DNA: TGTGCCAGCAGCTGGGGCGGGTGGGGTGTGGGTTACAATGAGCAGTTCTTC. The whole variable domain, remainder taken from reference TRBV5-4 and TRBJ2-1, is ETGVTQSPTHLIKTRGQQVTLRCSSQSGHNTVSWYQQALGQGPQFIFQYYREEENGRGNFPPRFSGLQFPNYSSELNVNALELDDSALYLCASSWGGWGVGYNEQFFGPGTRLTVL.

The rearrangement joins TRBV20-1 to TRBJ2-7, with D perhaps being TRBD1 or TRBD2 (6 bases each). Trimming shortened V by 6 bases and J by 7 bases, and 10 bases separated the two germline ends. The CDR3 is made up of 10 amino acids. Per the germline V gene, CDR1 is DFQATT and CDR2 is SNEGSKA (reference sequence). CDR3 in amino acids: CSAQGGEQYF. CDR3 bases: TGCAGTGCGCAAGGGGGGGAGCAGTACTTC.

This chain uses TRBV7-2 with TRBJ1-6; TRBD1 matches at 8 bases. The CDR3 runs 15 residues. Germline V gene data show CDR1 as SGHTA and CDR2 as FQGNSA. V dropped 5 bases and J dropped 10; count of bases not matched to a gene: 10. Here the CDR3 DNA reads TGTGCCAGCAGCGCCTTGGGGGGGACAGGATCACCCCTCCACTTT. Amino acids: CASSALGGTGSPLHF.

The chain recombines TRBV10-3 with TRBJ1-2; the D gene is possibly TRBD1 (5 bases). V was cut by 0 bases and J by 6 bases, with 17 bases left in between. This CDR3 has 16 residues. Germline V CDR1 and CDR2: ENHRY, SYGVKD. Here the CDR3 reads CAISESMGGTTDGYTF. The CDR3 region has the DNA TGTGCCATCAGTGAGTCGATGGGGGGTACAACGGATGGCTACACCTTC.

The rearrangement links TRBV5-1 to TRBJ1-3, with no clear D. The length of the CDR3 is 15 residues. Germline V gene sequence: CDR1 SGHRS, CDR2 YFSETQ. V was pared by 4 bases and J by 16 bases, with 27 bases between. This chain's CDR3 is CASSLGGLETPSIYF. CDR3 DNA: TGCGCCAGCAGCCTAGGAGGTCTGGAAACACCAAGTATCTATTTT.

The chain links TRBV18 to TRBJ2-7; 8 nucleotides line up with TRBD2. This CDR3 has 14 residues. CDR1 and CDR2 (germline): KGHSH, LQKENI. V dropped 5 bases and J dropped 4; count of bases not matched to a gene: 7. CDR3 residues: CASSSSGGVYEQYF. The DNA for the CDR3 is TGTGCCAGCTCATCCTCGGGGGGGGTTTACGAGCAGTACTTC.

The J gene is TRBJ2-1, the V gene TRBV5-1, with 14 bases matching TRBD2. Germline values: CDR1 SGHRS, CDR2 YFSETQ. The junction had 2 bases not matched to a gene; V was cut back by 4 bases and J by 5 bases. The CDR3 length is 15 residues. The CDR3 DNA is TGCGCCAGCAGCCGGACTAGCGGGGGGAACAATGAGCAGTTCTTC. It yields the protein CASSRTSGGNNEQFF.

The gene calls are TRBV14 and TRBJ1-4, with 7 bases that match TRBD1. CDR1 SGHDN and CDR2 FVKESK come from the germline V gene. J was trimmed by 5 bases and V by 4 bases; bases with no gene match: 7. The CDR3 totals 15 residues. The CDR3 DNA reads TGTGCCAGCAGCCGAGGACAGGTCTCGAATGAAAAACTGTTTTTT. This encodes CASSRGQVSNEKLFF. Full variable domain (outside the CDR3, taken from reference TRBV14 and TRBJ1-4): EAGVTQFPSHSVIEKGQTVTLRCDPISGHDNLYWYRRVMGKEIKFLLHFVKESKQDESGMPNNRFLAERTGGTYSTLKVQPAELEDSGVYFCASSRGQVSNEKLFFGSGTQLSVL.

The chain carries TRBV9 and TRBJ2-5; TRBD1 aligns across 7 bases. V shed 3 bases and J 1 base; nucleotides not matched to a gene: 6. Germline lookup yields CDR1 SGDLS and CDR2 YYNGEE. The CDR3 is 15 residues long. This CDR3 is CASSARGGLQETQYF. CDR3 DNA: TGTGCCAGCAGCGCCCGAGGGGGCCTCCAAGAGACCCAGTACTTC.

The chain couples TRBV2 to TRBJ1-1, with D unclear. Germline CDR1 is SNHLY and CDR2 is FYNNEI. CDR3 length equals 15 residues. Trimming shortened V by 3 bases and J by 3 bases, and 14 bases separated the two germline ends. The CDR3 coding sequence is TGTGCCAGCAGTGATGAAAGAGTAGAACACACTGAAGCTTTCTTT. This translates into CASSDERVEHTEAFF.

The CDR3 nucleotides read TGCGCCAGCAGCTTGGCCGTGGCGGGGGGACAAGAGACCCAGTACTTC. As protein: CASSLAVAGGQETQYF. The chain employs TRBV5-1 and TRBJ2-5; 8 bases align to TRBD2. The germline V gene encodes CDR1 SGHRS and CDR2 YFSETQ. The length of the CDR3 is 16 residues. With 0 bases clipped from V and 2 bases from J, the junction kept 6 bases outside the gene matches.

The rearrangement joins TRBV7-2 to TRBJ2-7; perhaps TRBD1 as D (6 bases). The CDR3 is 14 residues long. Trimming left V 5 bases short and J 3 bases short, with 14 bases between. The germline V gene has CDR1 SGHTA and CDR2 FQGNSA. The CDR3 DNA follows: TGTGCCAGCAGCCCACAGGGTGCAAGCTACGAGCAGTACTTC. This translates into CASSPQGASYEQYF.